This is a list of T cell receptor beta chains from one sample in a study of blood T cell repertoires in COVID-19. Assay: immunoSEQ multiplex PCR; the TCRdb copy retains only in-frame clones and omits some. Found here are 150,000 or so clones, roughly 84% of them singletons; the top ten hold around 5%. Specimen: PBMCs or T cells enriched from blood (not recorded which). Every receptor here comes from a man aged 70 or older who had been exposed to COVID-19. The CDR3 runs from the conserved cysteine through the conserved F or W. Each record gives: D gene, clone size, V gene, J gene, CDR3 protein, CDR3 DNA. D genes are given only for firm matches. Clone size appears in some rows only: once, few, many, or a class for an expanded clone.

>-|once|TRBV19|TRBJ1-2
CASRVDLSYGYTF
TGTGCCAGTAGGGTCGATTTGAGCTATGGCTACACCTTC
>-|once|TRBV5-1|TRBJ2-7
CASSTGGYEQYF
TGCGCCAGCAGCACCGGGGGCTACGAGCAGTACTTC
>-|once|TRBV28|TRBJ1-4
CASSGNEKLFF
TGTGCCAGCAGCGGGAATGAAAAACTGTTTTTT
>-|-|TRBV28|TRBJ1-5
CASSLALGSQPQHF
TGTGCCAGCAGTTTGGCCCTTGGCAGTCAGCCCCAGCATTTT
>-|-|TRBV5-6|TRBJ2-7
CASSRGAIYEQYF
TGTGCCAGCAGCCGCGGGGCAATCTACGAGCAGTACTTC
>-|-|TRBV6-2/TRBV6-3|TRBJ2-2
CASSSLLASYTGELFF
TGTGCCAGCAGTTCACTCCTAGCGAGCTACACCGGGGAGCTGTTTTTT
>TRBD1|once|TRBV13|TRBJ1-2
CASSLSGQGRGYTF
TGTGCCAGCAGCTTATCGGGACAGGGCCGCGGCTACACCTTC
>TRBD2|-|TRBV9|TRBJ2-7
CASSEGGLAGDRGEQYF
TGTGCCAGCAGCGAGGGGGGACTAGCGGGAGACAGGGGCGAGCAGTACTTC
>-|-|TRBV5-1|TRBJ2-5
CASSPGGHQGETQYF
TGCGCCAGCAGCCCAGGTGGACATCAAGGAGAGACCCAGTACTTC
>-|-|TRBV5-8|TRBJ1-3
CASSLAGAGNTIYF
TGTGCCAGCAGCTTGGCAGGGGCTGGAAACACCATATATTTT
>-|-|TRBV9|TRBJ2-5
CASSVGIGSQETQYF
TGTGCCAGCAGCGTAGGAATAGGGAGCCAAGAGACCCAGTACTTC
>-|-|TRBV28|TRBJ1-1
CASSFQSPEAFF
TGTGCCAGCAGTTTTCAGTCCCCTGAAGCTTTCTTT
>TRBD2|-|TRBV2|TRBJ2-1
CASGSGTKQFF
TGTGCCAGCGGGTCGGGGACTAAGCAGTTCTTC
>-|-|TRBV9|TRBJ1-3
CASSPLLSGALSGNTIYF
TGTGCCAGCAGCCCCCTATTGTCAGGGGCCCTCTCTGGAAACACCATATATTTT